The 10 T cell receptor beta chains listed next were all sequenced from one sample in a study of radiation and T cells in renal cell carcinoma. The assay was immunoSEQ multiplex PCR, and TCRdb's table has in-frame clones only and misses some. The sample contains 90,000 to 100,000 clones, around 84% of which appear only once. The time point: blood 4 weeks post-SBRT, at nephrectomy. Treatment meaning: 15 Gy SBRT to primary tumor, nephrectomy 4 weeks later. This material consisted of blood, taken from a patient whose treatment included radiotherapy and nephrectomy. These receptors originate from a man aged 55-75 years with renal cell carcinoma.

The genes are TRBV9 and TRBJ2-6; unclear D gene. CDR1 and CDR2 (germline): SGDLS, YYNGEE. The V gene lost 6 bases and the J gene lost 0 bases, with 7 bases spanning the gap. This CDR3 is 14 amino acids long. The CDR3 sequence is CASKTDSGANVLTF. The CDR3, as DNA: TGTGCCAGCAAAACGGACTCTGGGGCCAACGTCCTGACTTTC.

This clone was detected once. This chain joins TRBV6-1 and TRBJ2-2; D is undetermined. The CDR3 extends over 15 amino acids. The V and J ends lost 7 bases and 2 bases respectively, with 14 bases between them. CDR1 and CDR2 (germline): MNHNS, SASEGT. Here the CDR3 reads CASTLGGVNTGELFF. The CDR3 DNA sequence: TGTGCCAGCACCCTTGGTGGGGTCAACACCGGGGAGCTGTTTTTT.

This chain joins TRBV5-1 and TRBJ2-3, with D perhaps matching TRBD2 (5 bases). Germline V gives CDR1 SGHRS, CDR2 YFSETQ. Trimming shortened V by 0 bases and J by 4 bases, and 12 bases separated the two germline ends. The CDR3 spans 15 residues. CDR3 bases: TGCGCCAGCAGCTTGGAGGGAGCGAGGGCAGATACGCAGTATTTT. Encoded protein: CASSLEGARADTQYF.

The chain has TRBV15 and TRBJ2-1; maybe TRBD1 (7 bases). CDR1 is LNHNV, CDR2 YYDKDF, per germline (reference sequence). The germline V and J ends were trimmed by 5 bases and 0 bases, with 14 bases remaining between them. The CDR3 is 16 amino acids. The CDR3 is CATSPGGTSSYNEQFF. Written as DNA, the CDR3 is TGTGCCACCAGCCCAGGGGGGACCAGCTCCTACAATGAGCAGTTCTTC.

This clone showed up just once. This chain links TRBV6-1 with TRBJ2-3, with D possibly TRBD1 on 6 matching bases. This CDR3 spans 15 amino acids. Trimming shortened V by 4 bases and J by 2 bases, and 13 bases separated the two germline ends. The germline gives CDR1 MNHNS, CDR2 SASEGT. The CDR3 DNA follows: TGTGCCAGCAGTGGTTGGACAGAAAACACAGATACGCAGTATTTT. Translated, it gives CASSGWTENTDTQYF.

This clone has only a few counts. The chain is built from TRBV21-1 and TRBJ2-1. TRBV21-1 is an annotated pseudogene. This CDR3 contains 10 residues. The CDR3: CASSYNEQFF. Written as DNA, the CDR3 is TGTGCCAGCAGCTACAATGAGCAGTTCTTC.

The CDR3 loop reads CASKSGGPITGELFF. The CDR3 DNA is TGTGCCAGCAAATCGGGAGGGCCGATCACCGGGGAGCTGTTTTTT. The V gene is TRBV28, the J gene TRBJ2-2, with 8 bases that match TRBD2. J was trimmed by 4 bases and V by 7 bases; bases with no gene match: 8. Germline V gene data show CDR1 as MDHEN and CDR2 as SYDVKM. CDR3 length: 15 amino acids.

The chain uses TRBV5-1 and TRBJ2-3; D call uncertain. Trimming shortened V by 1 base and J by 5 bases, and 14 bases separated the two germline ends. The CDR3 length is 15 residues. Germline CDR1 reads SGHRS; CDR2 reads YFSETQ. The CDR3 DNA follows: TGCGCCAGCAGCTTGATTCCCAGTTCGGGAGATACGCAGTATTTT. Its protein is CASSLIPSSGDTQYF.

The rearrangement joins TRBV19 to TRBJ1-3; D is unresolved. The V and J ends lost 1 base and 4 bases respectively, with 11 bases between them. CDR3 size: 15 residues. Germline V lookup: CDR1 LNHDA, CDR2 SQIVND (reference sequence). The CDR3 loop is CASSIAVESGNTIYF. In nucleotides, the CDR3 is TGTGCCAGTAGTATAGCGGTAGAGAGCGGAAACACCATATATTTT.

The V call is TRBV14, the J call TRBJ2-5; tentatively, D is TRBD2 (5 bases). Trimming shortened V by 4 bases and J by 5 bases, and 14 bases separated the two germline ends. The CDR3 consists of 14 residues. Germline CDR1 is SGHDN and CDR2 is FVKESK. The CDR3 here is CASSPGTVGETQYF. As DNA, the CDR3 is TGTGCCAGCAGCCCGGGAACCGTAGGGGAGACCCAGTACTTC.